This passage covers 23 T cell receptor beta chains from one sample sequenced in a study of T cell changes during pregnancy in multiple sclerosis. TCRdb's copy holds only in-frame clones and misses some; the assay was immunoSEQ multiplex PCR. The data show some 31,000 clones, 75% to 95% seen once. Sequencing was performed on CD8+ T cells from peripheral blood mononuclear cells, taken in the second trimester of pregnancy. These receptors originate from a female donor in good health, enrolled as a control in a pregnancy study.

The genes are TRBV9 and TRBJ2-1; D possibly corresponds to TRBD1 (5 bases). The CDR3 length is 14 residues. Germline CDR1 reads SGDLS; CDR2 reads YYNGEE. Trimming removed 4 bases from V and 5 bases from J, with 13 bases in between. The CDR3 DNA reads as TGTGCCAGCAGCCCAAGGACAAAACACAATGAGCAGTTCTTC. Translating it yields CASSPRTKHNEQFF.

This chain links TRBV4-3 with TRBJ1-6; D unclear. The CDR3 runs to 15 residues. CDR1 LGHNA and CDR2 YSLEER come from the germline V gene. Deletions cut 4 bases from V and 5 bases from J, with 12 bases between. The CDR3 here is CASSRGLADNSPLHF. In DNA, the CDR3 is TGCGCCAGCAGCCGAGGACTGGCGGATAATTCACCCCTCCACTTT.

The chain is built from TRBV7-9 and TRBJ2-5; 9 bases match TRBD2. Germline lookup yields CDR1 SEHNR and CDR2 FQNEAQ (reference sequence). V gave up 0 bases and J gave up 2 bases; unmatched junction bases: 10. The CDR3 contains 18 residues. CDR3 sequence reads: CASSLALLVAGAQETQYF. In DNA form, the CDR3 reads TGTGCCAGCAGCTTAGCGCTTCTGGTAGCGGGGGCACAAGAGACCCAGTACTTC.

The chain carries TRBV9 and TRBJ1-3, with 7 bases that match TRBD1. V lost 0 bases and J lost 6; bases outside the gene matches: 15. CDR1 and CDR2 from the germline V gene are SGDLS and YYNGEE. The CDR3 runs 18 residues. The CDR3 DNA sequence: TGTGCCAGCAGCGTAGGGGTTACGGATAGGGGGCCAGAAAACACCATATATTTT. This sequence encodes CASSVGVTDRGPENTIYF. Using reference TRBV9 and TRBJ1-3 for the parts outside the CDR3, the full variable domain is DSGVTQTPKHLITATGQRVTLRCSPRSGDLSVYWYQQSLDQGLQFLIQYYNGEERAKGNILERFSAQQFPDLHSELNLSSLELGDSALYFCASSVGVTDRGPENTIYFGEGSWLTVV.

This chain uses TRBV27 with TRBJ1-1; D gene uncertain. The CDR3 consists of 15 residues. Trimming stripped 0 bases from V and 2 bases from J, with 10 bases between. From germline, CDR1 is MNHEY and CDR2 SMNVEV (reference sequence). The CDR3 reads CASSLSKGGNTEAFF. CDR3 coding DNA: TGTGCCAGCAGTTTATCGAAGGGAGGAAACACTGAAGCTTTCTTT.

V and J are TRBV6-1 and TRBJ2-1, with TRBD1 matching over 8 bases. CDR3 length equals 15 residues. V lost 3 bases to trimming and J lost 3 bases; unmatched junction nucleotides: 4. Germline V gives CDR1 MNHNS, CDR2 SASEGT. For the CDR3, the DNA is TGTGCCAGCAGTGAGGCAGGGGGCCTCTACAATGAGCAGTTCTTC. Its translation: CASSEAGGLYNEQFF.

The chain uses TRBV9 and TRBJ1-1; possible D gene TRBD1, 6 bases. This CDR3 is built from 13 residues. Germline V CDR1 and CDR2: SGDLS, YYNGEE. Trimming left V 5 bases short and J 0 bases short, with 8 bases between. This chain's CDR3 is CASRGGVNTEAFF. CDR3 DNA: TGTGCCAGCAGAGGGGGGGTGAACACTGAAGCTTTCTTT.

This chain connects TRBV19 to TRBJ1-1; D gene unclear. The CDR3 is 14 amino acids. Germline V CDR1 and CDR2: LNHDA, SQIVND (reference sequence). V was cut by 4 bases and J by 2 bases, with 11 bases left in between. The CDR3 reads CASSKAGENTEAFF. CDR3 in DNA: TGTGCCAGTAGTAAAGCGGGAGAAAACACTGAAGCTTTCTTT.

The chain uses TRBV7-9 and TRBJ1-1, with a weak D call TRBD1 (5 bases). The CDR3 totals 14 residues. Germline-derived CDR1 and CDR2 are SEHNR and FQNEAQ (reference sequence). Trimming cost V 8 bases and J 0 bases, with 13 bases left between them. CDR3 sequence reads: CASGGRTLNTEAFF. For the CDR3, the DNA is TGTGCCAGCGGGGGGAGGACACTGAACACTGAAGCTTTCTTT.

The V gene is TRBV5-6, the J gene TRBJ2-1, with D maybe TRBD1 (6 bases). Trimming stripped 2 bases from V and 9 bases from J, with 6 bases between. Germline V gene data show CDR1 as SGHDT and CDR2 as YYEEEE. This CDR3 comprises 11 residues. The CDR3, as DNA: TGTGCCAGCAGCTTACAGGGTGAGCAGTTCTTC. The encoded protein is CASSLQGEQFF. Looking up the rest from reference TRBV5-6 and TRBJ2-1 gives the full variable domain: DAGVTQSPTHLIKTRGQQVTLRCSPKSGHDTVSWYQQALGQGPQFIFQYYEEEERQRGNFPDRFSGHQFPNYSSELNVNALLLGDSALYLCASSLQGEQFFGPGTRLTVL.

CDR3 sequence reads: CASSYRDYTYEQYF. CDR3 in DNA: TGTGCCAGCAGCTATAGGGACTACACCTACGAGCAGTACTTC. The rearrangement uses TRBV7-9 and TRBJ2-7, with TRBD2 matching over 7 bases. V gave up 4 bases and J gave up 2 bases; unmatched junction bases: 5. Looked up from germline, CDR1 is SEHNR and CDR2 is FQNEAQ (reference sequence). The CDR3 has 14 residues.

The chain combines TRBV25-1 with TRBJ2-2; D unclear. Trimming left V 8 bases short and J 0 bases short, with 7 bases between. The CDR3 is 13 amino acids. Germline-derived CDR1 and CDR2 are MGHDK and SYGVNS. This chain's CDR3 is CASPEPNTGELFF. In DNA form, the CDR3 reads TGTGCCAGCCCAGAACCGAACACCGGGGAGCTGTTTTTT.

V is TRBV27 and J is TRBJ1-4; 8 positions agree with TRBD1. V was clipped by 5 bases and J by 8 bases; unmatched bases: 10. Germline-derived CDR1 and CDR2 are MNHEY and SMNVEV (reference sequence). The CDR3 is made up of 15 amino acids. CDR3 region: CASSKDRVGEEKLFF. CDR3 DNA: TGTGCCAGCAGTAAGGACAGGGTCGGGGAAGAAAAACTGTTTTTT.

This chain joins TRBV10-3 and TRBJ1-1, with TRBD1 matching over 7 bases. CDR3 size: 11 residues. V shed 10 bases and J 6 bases; nucleotides not matched to a gene: 5. CDR1 ENHRY and CDR2 SYGVKD come from the germline V gene. CDR3 coding DNA: TGTGCCACCTCCGGGACAGCTGAAGCTTTCTTT. It translates to CATSGTAEAFF.

The V and J genes are TRBV19 and TRBJ2-6; 7 bases agree with TRBD1. The CDR3 consists of 20 residues. V trimming: 0 bases; J trimming: 0 bases; junction bases outside the gene matches: 11. Germline-derived CDR1 and CDR2 are LNHDA and SQIVND (reference sequence). CDR3: CASSIDPGTAESSGANVLTF. Here the CDR3 DNA reads TGTGCCAGTAGTATAGATCCCGGGACAGCGGAAAGCTCTGGGGCCAACGTCCTGACTTTC.

The chain employs TRBV11-2 and TRBJ1-5, with a tentative D call TRBD1 (5 bases). This CDR3 spans 16 amino acids. From germline, CDR1 is SGHAT and CDR2 FQNNGV. V lost 3 bases and J 0 bases, leaving 12 bases between the germline ends. CDR3 sequence (DNA): TGTGCCAGCAGCTTGGGGGGGGGATTTAGCAATCAGCCCCAGCATTTT. As protein: CASSLGGGFSNQPQHF.

The chain combines TRBV27 with TRBJ2-7, with D maybe TRBD2 (5 bases). The CDR3 length is 12 residues. Deletions cut 8 bases from V and 2 bases from J, with 10 bases between. The germline V gene has CDR1 MNHEY and CDR2 SMNVEV (reference sequence). The CDR3 is CASRSGTYEQYF. For the CDR3, the DNA is TGTGCCAGCCGGTCGGGGACCTACGAGCAGTACTTC.

This clone was seen just once. The chain links TRBV4-1 to TRBJ1-2; D possibly corresponds to TRBD1 (6 bases). This CDR3 contains 13 residues. The V end lost 6 bases, the J end lost 3 bases, and 11 bases lay between the germline ends. Germline V lookup: CDR1 MGHRA, CDR2 YSYEKL. CDR3 DNA: TGCGCCAGCAGTCCGGACAGCTACTATGGCTACACCTTC. Residues: CASSPDSYYGYTF.

The chain carries TRBV7-9 and TRBJ2-3; TRBD2 aligns across 15 bases. With 5 bases clipped from V and 4 bases from J, the junction kept 7 bases outside the gene matches. Per germline, CDR1 SEHNR and CDR2 FQNEAQ (reference sequence). The CDR3 loop spans 17 amino acids. In DNA form, the CDR3 reads TGTGCCAGCAGCCCATCGGGACTAGCGGGGGGTCCAGATACGCAGTATTTT. Protein: CASSPSGLAGGPDTQYF.

The DNA of the CDR3 is TGTGCCTGGCGTGGGGGGACAGGGGATGAAAAACTGTTTTTT. Amino acids: CAWRGGTGDEKLFF. V usage is TRBV30 and J usage is TRBJ1-4, with TRBD1 matching over 10 bases. V lost 5 bases, J lost 6 bases, and 6 bases stayed unmatched. This CDR3 has 14 residues. Germline CDR1 reads GTSNPN; CDR2 reads SVGIG (reference sequence).

This chain uses TRBV4-3 with TRBJ2-1; 7 bases map to TRBD2. The V and J ends lost 5 bases and 9 bases, in that order; junction bases with no gene match: 10. This CDR3 region has 14 residues. Germline V gene sequence: CDR1 LGHNA, CDR2 YSLEER. The CDR3 DNA reads as TGCGCCAGCAGCACCATATCCTTAGCGGGTGAGCAGTTCTTC. Encoded protein: CASSTISLAGEQFF.

This chain connects TRBV4-3 to TRBJ2-1; 10 bases are a match to TRBD1. The CDR3 runs 14 residues. Germline trimming cut 4 bases from V and 7 bases from J; bases unmatched to any gene: 4. Germline assignment: CDR1 LGHNA and CDR2 YSLEER. In nucleotides, the CDR3 is TGCGCCAGCAGCCCCGACAGGGGGCGGAATGAGCAGTTCTTC. Translating gives CASSPDRGRNEQFF.

The V call is TRBV2, the J call TRBJ1-2; no clear D. The CDR3 spans 15 residues. Germline loops: CDR1 SNHLY, CDR2 FYNNEI. V was clipped by 2 bases and J by 0 bases, with 10 bases between them. CDR3 in amino acids: CASSESAKTNYGYTF. Here the CDR3 DNA reads TGTGCCAGCAGTGAAAGCGCAAAGACTAACTATGGCTACACCTTC.